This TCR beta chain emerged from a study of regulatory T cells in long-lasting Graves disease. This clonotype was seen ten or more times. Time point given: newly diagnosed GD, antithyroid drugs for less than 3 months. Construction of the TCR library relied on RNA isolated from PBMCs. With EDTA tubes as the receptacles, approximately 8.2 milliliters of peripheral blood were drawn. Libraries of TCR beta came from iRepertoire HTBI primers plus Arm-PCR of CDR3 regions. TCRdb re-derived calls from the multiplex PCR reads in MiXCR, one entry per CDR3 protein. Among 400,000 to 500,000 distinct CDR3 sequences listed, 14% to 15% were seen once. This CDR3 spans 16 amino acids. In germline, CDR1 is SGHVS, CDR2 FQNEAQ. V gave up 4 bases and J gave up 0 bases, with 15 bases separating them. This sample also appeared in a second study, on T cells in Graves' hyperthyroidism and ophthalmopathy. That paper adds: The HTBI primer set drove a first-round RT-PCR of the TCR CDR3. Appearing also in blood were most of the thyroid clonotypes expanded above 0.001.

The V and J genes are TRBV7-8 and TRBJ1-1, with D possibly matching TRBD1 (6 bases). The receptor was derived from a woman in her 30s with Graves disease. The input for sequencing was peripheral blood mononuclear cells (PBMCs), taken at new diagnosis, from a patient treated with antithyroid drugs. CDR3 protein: CASSSAQGIMNTEAFF. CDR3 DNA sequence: TGTGCCAGCAGCTCGGCGCAGGGGATCATGAACACTGAAGCTTTCTTT.